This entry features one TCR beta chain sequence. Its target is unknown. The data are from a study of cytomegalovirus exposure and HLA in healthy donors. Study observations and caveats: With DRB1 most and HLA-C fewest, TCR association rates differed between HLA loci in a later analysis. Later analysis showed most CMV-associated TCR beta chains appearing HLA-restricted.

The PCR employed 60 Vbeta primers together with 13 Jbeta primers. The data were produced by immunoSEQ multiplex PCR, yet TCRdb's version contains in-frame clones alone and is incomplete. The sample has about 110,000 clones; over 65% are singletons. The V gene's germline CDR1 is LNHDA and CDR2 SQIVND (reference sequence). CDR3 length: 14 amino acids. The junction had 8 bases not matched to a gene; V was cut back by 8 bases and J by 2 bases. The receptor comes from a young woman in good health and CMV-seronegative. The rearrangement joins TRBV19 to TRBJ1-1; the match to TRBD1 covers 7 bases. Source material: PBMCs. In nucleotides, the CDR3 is TGTGCCAGTGGAGACAGGGAGTCTAACACTGAAGCTTTCTTT. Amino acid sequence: CASGDRESNTEAFF. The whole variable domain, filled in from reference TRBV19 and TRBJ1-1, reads DGGITQSPKYLFRKEGQNVTLSCEQNLNHDAMYWYRQDPGQGLRLIYYSQIVNDFQKGDIAEGYSVSREKKESFPLTVTSAQKNPTAFYLCASGDRESNTEAFFGQGTRLTVV.